The clone carrying this TCR beta chain was seen just once. The antigen is undetermined. This sample is part of a study of resident and recirculating memory T cells in vitiligo. At the level of the study: Shave-biopsy epidermis from lesional and nonlesional skin was sequenced alongside PBMCs. Notes on the study in general: Clonality differed among vitiligo lesions, with no unique dominant clone. Sequences differed between biopsy sites and patients, suggesting private specificity.

Here immunoSEQ multiplex PCR was the method, and the copy in TCRdb shows in-frame clones only, minus some. The sample consists of 75,000 to 85,000 clones, 92% of them appearing once. Losses at the gene ends were 3 bases for V and 3 bases for J; bases not matched to a gene: 9. The CDR3 sequence is 16 residues long. Germline V CDR1 and CDR2: SGHDT, YYEEEE. The sequenced sample consisted of blood. This sequence was found in a male donor with vitiligo. The chain is built from TRBV5-6 and TRBJ2-3; 8 bases are shared with TRBD2. CDR3 nucleotide sequence: TGTGCCAGCAGCTGGGGACTAGGGGCAAATACAGATACGCAGTATTTT. It translates to CASSWGLGANTDTQYF.